A single sample gave rise to the 5 T cell receptor beta chains below, sequenced in a study of blood T cell repertoires in COVID-19. Assay: immunoSEQ multiplex PCR; the TCRdb copy retains only in-frame clones and omits some. This repertoire shows around 230,000 clones, about 90% found once; its top ten account for 3.3%. Material: PBMCs or T cells enriched from blood (not recorded which). These receptors came from a woman aged 40-49 years with acute COVID-19.

J is TRBJ1-1 and V is TRBV27, with TRBD1 matching over 7 bases. CDR3 length: 16 amino acids. Germline V CDR1 and CDR2: MNHEY, SMNVEV (reference sequence). V shed 2 bases and J 4 bases; nucleotides not matched to a gene: 10. CDR3: CASSLDLRGRRTEAFF. The CDR3 region has the DNA TGTGCCAGCAGTTTAGATCTTAGGGGGCGTCGCACTGAAGCTTTCTTT.

The CDR3 protein is CASTSGRSPYEQYF. In DNA form, the CDR3 reads TGTGCCAGTACAAGCGGGAGGTCCCCCTACGAGCAGTACTTC. This chain connects TRBV19 to TRBJ2-7, with 9 bases that match TRBD2. Germline CDR1 reads LNHDA; CDR2 reads SQIVND (reference sequence). V dropped 7 bases and J dropped 2; count of bases not matched to a gene: 6. This CDR3 comprises 14 residues.

The sample holds one count of this clone. The chain uses TRBV6-1 and TRBJ1-1; D is unresolved. Between the trimmed V and J ends, which lost 1 base and 13 bases, there was a span of 19 bases. This CDR3 has 14 residues. The V gene's germline CDR1 is MNHNS and CDR2 SASEGT. CDR3 in amino acids: CASSEGPGNPPRFF. The CDR3 nucleotides read TGTGCCAGCAGTGAAGGACCGGGGAACCCCCCGCGTTTCTTT.

The chain is built from TRBV24-1 and TRBJ2-2, with 7 bases aligning to TRBD2. CDR3 size: 13 residues. CDR1 and CDR2 (germline): KGHDR, SFDVKD. The trim removed 9 bases at V and 3 bases at J, leaving 3 bases unmatched. CDR3 nucleotides: TGTGCCACCGCAGGGAGGGACACCGGGGAGCTGTTTTTT. It encodes CATAGRDTGELFF.

This clone came up once. This sequence joins TRBV3-1 (or the pseudogene TRBV3-2) and TRBJ2-1, with D possibly TRBD2 on 6 matching bases. The CDR3 length is 15 residues. Germline V gene data show CDR1 as LGHDT and CDR2 as YNNKEL (reference sequence). Trimming left V 0 bases short and J 10 bases short, with 16 bases between. The CDR3 is CASSQDMVAADEQFF. DNA of the CDR3: TGTGCCAGCAGCCAAGATATGGTAGCGGCCGACGAGCAGTTCTTC.